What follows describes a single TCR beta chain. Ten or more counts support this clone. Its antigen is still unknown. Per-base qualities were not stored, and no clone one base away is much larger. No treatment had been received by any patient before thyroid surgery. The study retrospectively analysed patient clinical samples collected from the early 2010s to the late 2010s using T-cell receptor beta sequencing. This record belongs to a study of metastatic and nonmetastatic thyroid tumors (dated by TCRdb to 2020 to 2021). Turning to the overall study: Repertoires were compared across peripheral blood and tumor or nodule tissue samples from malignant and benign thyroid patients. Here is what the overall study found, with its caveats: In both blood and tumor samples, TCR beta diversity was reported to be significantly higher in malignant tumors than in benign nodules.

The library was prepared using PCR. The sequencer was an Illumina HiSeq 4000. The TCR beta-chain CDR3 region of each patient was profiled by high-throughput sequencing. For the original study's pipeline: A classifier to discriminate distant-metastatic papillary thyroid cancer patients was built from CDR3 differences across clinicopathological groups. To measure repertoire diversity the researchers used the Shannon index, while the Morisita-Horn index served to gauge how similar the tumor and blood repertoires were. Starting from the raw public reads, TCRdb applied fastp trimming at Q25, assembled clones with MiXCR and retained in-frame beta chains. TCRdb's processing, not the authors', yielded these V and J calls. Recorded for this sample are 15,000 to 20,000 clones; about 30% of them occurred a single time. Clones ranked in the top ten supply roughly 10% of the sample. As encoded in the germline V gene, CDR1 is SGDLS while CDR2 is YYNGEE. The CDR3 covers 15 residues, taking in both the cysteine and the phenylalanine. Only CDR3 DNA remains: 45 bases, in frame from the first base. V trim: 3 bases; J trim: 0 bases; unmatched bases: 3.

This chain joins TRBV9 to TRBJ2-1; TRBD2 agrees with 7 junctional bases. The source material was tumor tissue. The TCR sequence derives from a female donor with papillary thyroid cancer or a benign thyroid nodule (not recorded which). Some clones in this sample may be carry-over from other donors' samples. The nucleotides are TGTGCCAGCAGCGCAAGCGGGATCTCCTACAATGAGCAGTTCTTC. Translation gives CASSASGISYNEQFF.